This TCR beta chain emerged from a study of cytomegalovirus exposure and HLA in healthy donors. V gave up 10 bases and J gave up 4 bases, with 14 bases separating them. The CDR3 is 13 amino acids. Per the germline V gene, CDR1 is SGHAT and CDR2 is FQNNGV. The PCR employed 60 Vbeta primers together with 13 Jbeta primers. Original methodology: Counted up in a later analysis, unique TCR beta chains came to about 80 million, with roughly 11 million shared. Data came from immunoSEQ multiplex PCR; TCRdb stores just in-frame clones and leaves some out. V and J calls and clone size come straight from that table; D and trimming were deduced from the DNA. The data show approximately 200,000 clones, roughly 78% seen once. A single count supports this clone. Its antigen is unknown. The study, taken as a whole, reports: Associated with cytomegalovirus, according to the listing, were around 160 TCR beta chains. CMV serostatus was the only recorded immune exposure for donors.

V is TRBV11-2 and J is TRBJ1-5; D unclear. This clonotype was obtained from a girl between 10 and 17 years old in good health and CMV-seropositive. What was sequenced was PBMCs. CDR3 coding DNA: TGTGCCACTTCCGGCACGGGGAATCAGCCCCAGCATTTT. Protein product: CATSGTGNQPQHF.